Listed here are 7 T cell receptor beta chains from one sample, sequenced in a study of blood T cell repertoires in COVID-19. Only in-frame clones appear in the TCRdb table, and some are missing; sequencing was by immunoSEQ multiplex PCR. The table lists 100,000 to 150,000 clones, around 91% of them singletons. The sequencing input was peripheral blood. All receptors derive from a man between 70 and 80 years old with active or convalescent COVID-19.

The J gene is TRBJ2-7, the V gene TRBV27, with D tentatively TRBD2 (5 bases). Germline V lookup: CDR1 MNHEY, CDR2 SMNVEV (reference sequence). The CDR3 is 16 residues long. V lost 5 bases to trimming and J lost 0 bases, with 17 bases between them. The CDR3 nucleotides read TGTGCCAGCAGTCCCAGCGCTAGCAGCCTCTCCTACGAGCAGTACTTC. Its translation is CASSPSASSLSYEQYF.

The J gene is TRBJ2-3, the V gene TRBV29-1; 9 nucleotides line up with TRBD2. The CDR3 totals 15 residues. Germline V CDR1 and CDR2: SQVTM, ANQGSEA. Trimming at V came to 4 bases and at J to 2 bases, leaving 7 bases not matched to a gene. This CDR3 reads CSVVRLAEPTDTQYF. CDR3 coding DNA: TGCAGCGTTGTGCGACTAGCGGAGCCCACAGATACGCAGTATTTT.

V and J are TRBV2 and TRBJ1-2; TRBD1 agrees at 9 bases. V was pared by 6 bases and J by 14 bases, with 7 bases of the junction left unmatched. CDR3 size: 11 residues. CDR1 and CDR2 (germline): SNHLY, FYNNEI. CDR3 in DNA: TGTGCCAGCAGACGGGACAGGGTGGTTACCTTC. This sequence encodes CASRRDRVVTF.

The rearrangement uses TRBV5-1 and TRBJ2-6, with TRBD1 matching over 8 bases. The CDR3 loop spans 17 amino acids. J lost 2 bases, V lost 4 bases, and 8 bases had no gene match. Germline V lookup: CDR1 SGHRS, CDR2 YFSETQ. This CDR3 reads CASSLRTGRAGANVLTF. CDR3 sequence (DNA): TGCGCCAGCAGCCTACGGACAGGGCGGGCTGGGGCCAACGTCCTGACTTTC. The full variable domain, in which reference TRBV5-1 and TRBJ2-6 provide the parts outside the CDR3, is KAGVTQTPRYLIKTRGQQVTLSCSPISGHRSVSWYQQTPGQGLQFLFEYFSETQRNKGNFPGRFSGRQFSNSRSEMNVSTLELGDSALYLCASSLRTGRAGANVLTFGAGSRLTVL.

The chain carries TRBV18 and TRBJ1-1, with 9 bases aligning to TRBD1. The CDR3 consists of 15 residues. The V gene end was trimmed by 6 bases and the J gene end by 1 base; junction bases not matched to a gene: 6. Germline V CDR1 and CDR2: KGHSH, LQKENI. The CDR3 DNA reads as TGTGCCAGCTCGCAGGACAGGGGCCGGAACACTGAAGCTTTCTTT. Encoded protein: CASSQDRGRNTEAFF. Looking up the rest from reference TRBV18 and TRBJ1-1 gives the full variable domain: NAGVMQNPRHLVRRRGQEARLRCSPMKGHSHVYWYRQLPEEGLKFMVYLQKENIIDESGMPKERFSAEFPKEGPSILRIQQVVRGDSAAYFCASSQDRGRNTEAFFGQGTRLTVV.

The rearrangement uses TRBV4-2 and TRBJ2-5; tentatively, D is TRBD1 (6 bases). This CDR3 comprises 14 residues. Germline CDR1 and CDR2: LGHNA and YNFKEQ. V dropped 3 bases and J dropped 4 bases, with 12 bases sitting between them. CDR3 amino acids: CASSQTLRGETQYF. The CDR3 DNA sequence: TGTGCCAGCAGCCAGACCCTCAGGGGAGAGACCCAGTACTTC.

V is TRBV19 and J is TRBJ1-5; unclear D gene. The V end lost 4 bases, the J end lost 7 bases, and 14 bases lay between the germline ends. Germline values: CDR1 LNHDA, CDR2 SQIVND (reference sequence). This CDR3 spans 14 amino acids. The CDR3 reads CASSNVEGRQPQHF. As DNA, the CDR3 is TGTGCCAGTAGTAATGTTGAGGGTAGACAGCCCCAGCATTTT.